The 9 T cell receptor beta chains given below trace back to one sample, sequenced in a study of T-cell memory formation after mild COVID-19. TCRdb analysed the 5' RACE reads with MiXCR anew, one entry per CDR3 protein. The sample lists hundreds of thousands of distinct CDR3 sequences, about a fifth occurring once. The sequenced sample consisted of PBMCs or a T cell subset sorted from them (not recorded which). The receptors were gathered from an adult woman who had mild COVID-19 (a few samples of this study predate the infection). Cell type and time point are not known.

The rearrangement links TRBV6-1 to TRBJ2-4, with D unresolved. Deletions cut 2 bases from V and 9 bases from J, with 8 bases between. CDR3 length equals 12 residues. Germline lookup yields CDR1 MNHNS and CDR2 SASEGT. Here the CDR3 DNA reads TGTGCCAGCAGTGAAACCCACGGCATTCAGTACTTC. Its protein is CASSETHGIQYF.

This clonotype was recorded many times. The CDR3 nucleotides are TGCGCCAGCAGCCAAGATATTGAACGGACAGGCGATGATCAGCCCCAGCATTTT. Protein product: CASSQDIERTGDDQPQHF. This chain joins TRBV4-3 and TRBJ1-5; TRBD1 matches at 7 bases. CDR1 and CDR2 (germline): LGHNA, YSLEER. The CDR3 spans 18 residues. J was trimmed by 5 bases and V by 0 bases; bases with no gene match: 13.

The chain recombines TRBV7-9 with TRBJ2-3; D is ambiguous. Between the trimmed V and J ends, which lost 0 bases and 4 bases, there was a span of 14 bases. The CDR3 sequence is 16 residues long. Germline values: CDR1 SEHNR, CDR2 FQNEAQ (reference sequence). CDR3 in DNA: TGTGCCAGCAGCTTAGCGCCCGGAACAGCCCCAGATACGCAGTATTTT. It codes for CASSLAPGTAPDTQYF. The whole variable domain, filled in from reference TRBV7-9 and TRBJ2-3, reads DTGVSQNPRHKITKRGQNVTFRCDPISEHNRLYWYRQTLGQGPEFLTYFQNEAQLEKSRLLSDRFSAERPKGSFSTLEIQRTEQGDSAMYLCASSLAPGTAPDTQYFGPGTRLTVL.

The gene calls are TRBV19 and TRBJ2-1; D ambiguous. V lost 3 bases and J 7 bases, leaving 13 bases between the germline ends. The CDR3 extends over 14 amino acids. Germline values: CDR1 LNHDA, CDR2 SQIVND (reference sequence). The DNA of the CDR3 is TGTGCCAGTAGTATTAATTTCGCCGTAAATGAGCAGTTCTTC. Its translation: CASSINFAVNEQFF.

The chain employs TRBV19 and TRBJ2-7; 11 positions agree with TRBD2. Per germline, CDR1 LNHDA and CDR2 SQIVND (reference sequence). This CDR3 contains 15 residues. J was trimmed by 5 bases and V by 4 bases; bases with no gene match: 7. CDR3 in DNA: TGTGCCAGTAGTACACCTAGCGGGAGGAGAAACGAGCAGTACTTC. Translating it yields CASSTPSGRRNEQYF.

The chain couples TRBV3-1 to TRBJ2-5; 9 positions match TRBD2. This CDR3 spans 14 amino acids. CDR1 is LGHDT, CDR2 YNNKEL, per germline (reference sequence). Germline trimming cut 2 bases from V and 10 bases from J; bases unmatched to any gene: 8. The CDR3 DNA follows: TGTGCCAGCAGCCAAAAACGGACTAGCGTGGACCAGTACTTC. Translating it yields CASSQKRTSVDQYF.

The rearrangement links TRBV9 to TRBJ2-1, with D possibly TRBD2 on 5 matching bases. The germline V and J ends were trimmed by 0 bases and 7 bases, with 8 bases remaining between them. CDR3 length: 13 amino acids. Germline lookup yields CDR1 SGDLS and CDR2 YYNGEE. CDR3 nucleotide sequence: TGTGCCAGCAGCGTAGTATCGGGAAATGAGCAGTTCTTC. Amino acids: CASSVVSGNEQFF.

This clonotype was seen more than once but under ten times. This sequence joins TRBV7-9 and TRBJ1-4, with D uncertain. V lost 2 bases and J 7 bases, leaving 14 bases between the germline ends. The CDR3 is 15 amino acids. From germline, CDR1 is SEHNR and CDR2 FQNEAQ (reference sequence). The CDR3 region has the DNA TGTGCCAGCAGCTTAACAGAGCTCTTTGGTGAAAAACTGTTTTTT. This codes for CASSLTELFGEKLFF. The variable domain in full, completed from reference TRBV7-9 and TRBJ1-4, reads DTGVSQNPRHKITKRGQNVTFRCDPISEHNRLYWYRQTLGQGPEFLTYFQNEAQLEKSRLLSDRFSAERPKGSFSTLEIQRTEQGDSAMYLCASSLTELFGEKLFFGSGTQLSVL.

The V and J genes are TRBV12-3 or TRBV12-4 and TRBJ1-5, with 8 bases aligning to TRBD1. The V and J ends lost 7 bases and 6 bases, in that order; junction bases with no gene match: 11. The CDR3 extends over 15 amino acids. The chain's CDR3 is CASTTTGAVAQPQHF. The CDR3 DNA sequence: TGTGCCAGCACCACGACAGGGGCAGTGGCTCAGCCCCAGCATTTT.